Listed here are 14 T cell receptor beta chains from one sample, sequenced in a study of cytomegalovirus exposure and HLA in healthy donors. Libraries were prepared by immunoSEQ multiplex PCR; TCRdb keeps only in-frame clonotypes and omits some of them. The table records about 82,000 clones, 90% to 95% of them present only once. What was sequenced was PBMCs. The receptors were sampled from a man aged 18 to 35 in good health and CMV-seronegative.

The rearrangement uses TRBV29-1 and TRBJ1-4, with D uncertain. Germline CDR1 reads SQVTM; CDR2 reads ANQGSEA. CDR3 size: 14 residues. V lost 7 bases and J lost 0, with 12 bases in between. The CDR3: CSAHYSTTNEKLFF. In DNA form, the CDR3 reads TGCAGCGCCCATTACAGCACAACTAATGAAAAACTGTTTTTT.

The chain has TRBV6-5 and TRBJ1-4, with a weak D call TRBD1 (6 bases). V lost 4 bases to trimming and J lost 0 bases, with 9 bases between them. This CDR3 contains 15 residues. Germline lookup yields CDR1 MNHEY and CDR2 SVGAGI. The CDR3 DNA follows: TGTGCCAGCAGTTTCCACAGGGCAACTAATGAAAAACTGTTTTTT. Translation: CASSFHRATNEKLFF.

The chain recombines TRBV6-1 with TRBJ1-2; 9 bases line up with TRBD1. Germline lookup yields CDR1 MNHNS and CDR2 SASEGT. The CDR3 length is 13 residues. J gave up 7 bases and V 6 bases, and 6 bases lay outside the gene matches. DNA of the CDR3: TGTGCCAGCAGAACAGGGGGCAAGGGTGGCTACACCTTC. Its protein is CASRTGGKGGYTF.

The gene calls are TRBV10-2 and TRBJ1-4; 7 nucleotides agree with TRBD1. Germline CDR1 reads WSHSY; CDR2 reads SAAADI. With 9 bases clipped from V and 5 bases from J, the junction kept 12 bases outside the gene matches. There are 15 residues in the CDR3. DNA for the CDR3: TGCGCCAGTTGCTCAACAGGGGTTTGCAATGAAAAACTGTTTTTT. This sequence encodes CASCSTGVCNEKLFF.

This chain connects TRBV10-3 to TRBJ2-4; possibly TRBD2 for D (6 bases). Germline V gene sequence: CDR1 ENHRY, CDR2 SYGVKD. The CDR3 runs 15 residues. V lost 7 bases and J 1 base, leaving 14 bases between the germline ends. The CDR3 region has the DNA TGTGCCATCAAATCGGGAGCGGAGGCCAAAAACATTCAGTACTTC. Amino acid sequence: CAIKSGAEAKNIQYF.

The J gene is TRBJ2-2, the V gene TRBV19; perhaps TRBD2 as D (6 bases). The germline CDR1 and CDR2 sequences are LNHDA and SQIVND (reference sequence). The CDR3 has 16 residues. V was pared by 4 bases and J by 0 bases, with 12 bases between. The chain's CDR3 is CASSRLAGSNTGELFF. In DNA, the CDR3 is TGTGCCAGTAGTAGGCTTGCGGGATCGAACACCGGGGAGCTGTTTTTT.

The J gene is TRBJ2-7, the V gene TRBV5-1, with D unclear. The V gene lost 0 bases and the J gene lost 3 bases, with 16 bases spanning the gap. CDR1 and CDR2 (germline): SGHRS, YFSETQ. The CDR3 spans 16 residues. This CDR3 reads CASSLGYSRSDYEQYF. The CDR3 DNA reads TGCGCCAGCAGCTTGGGGTACAGCCGATCTGACTACGAGCAGTACTTC.

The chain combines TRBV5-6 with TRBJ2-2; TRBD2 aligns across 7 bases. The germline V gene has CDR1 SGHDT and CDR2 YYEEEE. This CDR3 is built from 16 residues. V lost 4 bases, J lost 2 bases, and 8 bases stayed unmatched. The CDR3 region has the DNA TGTGCCAGCAGCCCAGCGGGACTTTTCAACACCGGGGAGCTGTTTTTT. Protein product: CASSPAGLFNTGELFF.

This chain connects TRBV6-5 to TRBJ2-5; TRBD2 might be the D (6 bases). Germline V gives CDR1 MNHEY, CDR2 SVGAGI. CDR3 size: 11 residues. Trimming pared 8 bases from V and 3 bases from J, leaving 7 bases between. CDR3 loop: CASAGKETQYF. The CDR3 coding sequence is TGTGCCAGCGCGGGAAAAGAGACCCAGTACTTC.

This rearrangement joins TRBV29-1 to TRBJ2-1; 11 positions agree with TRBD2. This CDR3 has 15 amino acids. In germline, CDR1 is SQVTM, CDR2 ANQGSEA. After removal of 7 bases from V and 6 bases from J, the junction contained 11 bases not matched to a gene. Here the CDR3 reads CSGRTGTSGSNEQFF. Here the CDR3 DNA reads TGCAGCGGGAGAACCGGGACTAGCGGATCCAATGAGCAGTTCTTC.

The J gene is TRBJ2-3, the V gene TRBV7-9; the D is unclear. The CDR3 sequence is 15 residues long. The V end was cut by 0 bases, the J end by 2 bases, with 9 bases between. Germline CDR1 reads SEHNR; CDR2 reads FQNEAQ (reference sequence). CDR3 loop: CASSLAEIYTDTQYF. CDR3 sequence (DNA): TGTGCCAGCAGCTTAGCCGAGATTTACACAGATACGCAGTATTTT.

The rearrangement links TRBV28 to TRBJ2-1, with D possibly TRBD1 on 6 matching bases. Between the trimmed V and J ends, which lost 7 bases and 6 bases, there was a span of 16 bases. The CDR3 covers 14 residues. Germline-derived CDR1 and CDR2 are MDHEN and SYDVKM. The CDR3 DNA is TGTGCCAGCAATCCCCCCCGGACAGCCAATGAGCAGTTCTTC. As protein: CASNPPRTANEQFF. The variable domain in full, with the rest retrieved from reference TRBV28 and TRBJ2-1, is DVKVTQSSRYLVKRTGEKVFLECVQDMDHENMFWYRQDPGLGLRLIYFSYDVKMKEKGDIPEGYSVSREKKERFSLILESASTNQTSMYLCASNPPRTANEQFFGPGTRLTVL.

The CDR3: CAISDSLNGGDEQYF. In DNA form, the CDR3 reads TGTGCCATCAGTGACAGCTTGAATGGGGGGGACGAGCAGTACTTC. This rearrangement joins TRBV10-3 to TRBJ2-7; 7 nucleotides agree with TRBD2. With V trimmed by 3 bases and J by 5 bases, 10 bases remained unmatched. The V gene's germline CDR1 is ENHRY and CDR2 SYGVKD. This CDR3 is built from 15 residues.

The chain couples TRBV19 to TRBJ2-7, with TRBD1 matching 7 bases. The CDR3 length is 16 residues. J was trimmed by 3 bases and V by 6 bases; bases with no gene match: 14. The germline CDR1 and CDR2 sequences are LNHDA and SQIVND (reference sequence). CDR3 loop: CASSPTRDRRFYEQYF. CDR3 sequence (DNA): TGTGCCAGTAGCCCAACCCGGGACAGACGCTTCTACGAGCAGTACTTC.